These T cell receptor beta chains were read from a single sample in a study of T cells after yellow fever vaccination. From the 5' RACE reads, TCRdb called clonotypes with MiXCR, one entry per CDR3 protein. The sample includes 300,000 or so distinct CDR3 sequences, approximately 10% of them seen just once. This specimen consisted of CD4+ T cells sorted from PBMCs, obtained 5 days after the yellow fever booster vaccination. The receptors originated from a man younger than 35 who received the YFV17D yellow fever vaccine. Each CDR3 is given with its conserved first and last residue. Each record gives: J gene, D gene, clone size, V gene, CDR3 DNA, CDR3 protein. A D gene is named only where the DNA matches it firmly. The size entry is marked missing in some rows and otherwise reads once, few, many or a size class.

j_gene: TRBJ2-2; d_gene: -; abundance: few; v_gene: TRBV12-3/TRBV12-4; CDR3nt: TGTGCCAGCAGTTTATGGGGGGACCCCGGGGAGCTGTTTTTT; CDR3aa: CASSLWGDPGELFF
j_gene: TRBJ2-7; d_gene: TRBD1; abundance: few; v_gene: TRBV4-1; CDR3nt: TGCGCCAGCAGCCAAGTTGACAGGGCCTCCTACGAGCAGTACTTC; CDR3aa: CASSQVDRASYEQYF
j_gene: TRBJ2-3; d_gene: -; abundance: -; v_gene: TRBV13; CDR3nt: TGTGCCAGCAGCTCTTACAGAAGTAGCACAGATACGCAGTATTTT; CDR3aa: CASSSYRSSTDTQYF
j_gene: TRBJ1-5; d_gene: TRBD1; abundance: few; v_gene: TRBV10-3; CDR3nt: TGTGCCATCAGGGGACAGGGTGGAAGCAATCAGCCCCAGCATTTT; CDR3aa: CAIRGQGGSNQPQHF
j_gene: TRBJ1-1; d_gene: -; abundance: -; v_gene: TRBV4-3; CDR3nt: TGCGCCAGCAGCACTGACCTTCACACCTCTTCCGTCGAGGCTTTCTTT; CDR3aa: CASSTDLHTSSVEAFF
j_gene: TRBJ1-1; d_gene: -; abundance: -; v_gene: TRBV19; CDR3nt: TGTGCCAGTAGTGTCAGGGGCACTGAAGCTTTCTTT; CDR3aa: CASSVRGTEAFF
j_gene: TRBJ2-3; d_gene: -; abundance: -; v_gene: TRBV30; CDR3nt: TGTGCTGCCTATACGGGTAACCTCGAATCTAGCACAGATACGCAGTATTTT; CDR3aa: CAAYTGNLESSTDTQYF
j_gene: TRBJ1-1; d_gene: TRBD1; abundance: -; v_gene: TRBV6-2/TRBV6-3; CDR3nt: TGTGCCAGCAGTTACGCAGGGGGTACTGAAGCTTTCTTT; CDR3aa: CASSYAGGTEAFF
j_gene: TRBJ2-3; d_gene: -; abundance: many; v_gene: TRBV5-1; CDR3nt: TGCGCCAGCAGCTTGCTCCGGGCGGATACGCAGTATTTT; CDR3aa: CASSLLRADTQYF
j_gene: TRBJ2-1; d_gene: TRBD1; abundance: -; v_gene: TRBV18; CDR3nt: TGTGCCAGCTCACCGCCGGCACAGGGGGCTGGTGAGCAGTTCTTC; CDR3aa: CASSPPAQGAGEQFF
j_gene: TRBJ2-4; d_gene: -; abundance: few; v_gene: TRBV15; CDR3nt: TGTGCCACCGGGGACACGAAAAACATTCAGTACTTC; CDR3aa: CATGDTKNIQYF
j_gene: TRBJ2-7; d_gene: -; abundance: many; v_gene: TRBV27; CDR3nt: TGTGCCAGCAGTTCTTTGGTGGGGGGCTACCATACCACCCGGCAGTACTTC; CDR3aa: CASSSLVGGYHTTRQYF
j_gene: TRBJ1-1; d_gene: -; abundance: few; v_gene: TRBV4-3; CDR3nt: TGCGCCAGCAGCACCCAAACAGGGTGGGGGAACACTGAAGCTTTCTTT; CDR3aa: CASSTQTGWGNTEAFF